This T cell receptor beta chain was observed in a study of response to subunit inactivated influenza vaccine. The study, taken as a whole, reports: Researchers suggested that each seasonal influenza vaccination recruits few new T cells.

Trimming took off 8 bases at V and 7 bases at J, with 12 bases between the two ends. CDR1 MNHEY and CDR2 SVGEGT come from the germline V gene. There are 12 residues in the CDR3. Notes on this clonotype: Antigen: not known.

In TCRdb, the RT-PCR reads were re-called with MiXCR into one record per CDR3 protein. The sample yields hundreds of thousands of distinct CDR3 sequences, about a fifth seen once. Sequencing was performed on PBMCs from blood, taken 5 days after vaccination. The sequence was obtained from a man aged 45-65 years who received an inactivated influenza vaccine. The rearrangement joins TRBV6-2 or TRBV6-3 to TRBJ2-1, with D unresolved. Written as DNA, the CDR3 is TGTGCCAGCGGTCGTTTTGTGAATGAGCAGTTCTTC. Translation: CASGRFVNEQFF.